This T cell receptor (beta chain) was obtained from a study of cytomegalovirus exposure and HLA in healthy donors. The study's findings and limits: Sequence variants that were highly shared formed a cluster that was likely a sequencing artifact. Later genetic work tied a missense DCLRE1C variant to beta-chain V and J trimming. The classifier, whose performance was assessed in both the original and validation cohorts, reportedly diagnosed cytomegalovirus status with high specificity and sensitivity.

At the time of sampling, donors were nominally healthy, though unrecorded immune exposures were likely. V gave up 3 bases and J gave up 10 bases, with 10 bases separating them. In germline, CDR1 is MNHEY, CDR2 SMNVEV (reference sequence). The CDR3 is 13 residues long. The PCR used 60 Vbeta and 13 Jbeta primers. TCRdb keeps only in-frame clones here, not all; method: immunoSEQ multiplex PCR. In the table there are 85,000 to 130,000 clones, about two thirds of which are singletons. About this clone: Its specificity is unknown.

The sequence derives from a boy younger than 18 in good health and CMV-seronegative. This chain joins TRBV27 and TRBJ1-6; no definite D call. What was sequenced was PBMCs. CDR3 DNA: TGTGCCAGCAGTTTGATCCGGGAATCACCCCTCCACTTT. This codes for CASSLIRESPLHF.